The 24 T cell receptor beta chains below were found in one sample sequenced in a study of blood T cell repertoires in COVID-19. Produced via immunoSEQ multiplex PCR; TCRdb's table is partial and in-frame only. The table includes about 140,000 clones, approximately 85% detected once. Sequencing input: PBMCs or T cells enriched from blood (not recorded which). These receptors all stem from a woman between 45 and 65 years old with acute COVID-19.

The chain is built from TRBV2 and TRBJ2-4; possible D gene TRBD1, 6 bases. Germline V CDR1 and CDR2: SNHLY, FYNNEI. This CDR3 has 15 residues. The V gene lost 7 bases and the J gene lost 0 bases, with 13 bases spanning the gap. The CDR3 DNA sequence: TGTGCCAGCAACTTACGACAGGTAGCCAAAAACATTCAGTACTTC. Translating it yields CASNLRQVAKNIQYF. Combining the CDR3 with reference TRBV2 and TRBJ2-4 gives the whole variable domain EPEVTQTPSHQVTQMGQEVILRCVPISNHLYFYWYRQILGQKVEFLVSFYNNEISEKSEIFDDQFSVERPDGSNFTLKIRSTKLEDSAMYFCASNLRQVAKNIQYFGAGTRLSVL.

This clone was seen a single time. V is TRBV19 and J is TRBJ1-2; 7 positions agree with TRBD1. The trim removed 5 bases at V and 8 bases at J, leaving 11 bases unmatched. CDR1 and CDR2 (germline): LNHDA, SQIVND (reference sequence). This CDR3 has 14 amino acids. This CDR3 is CASSLQGGATGYTF. The CDR3 coding sequence is TGTGCCAGTAGTCTCCAGGGGGGCGCAACCGGCTACACCTTC.

The rearrangement links TRBV5-1 to TRBJ2-5; 7 nucleotides align to TRBD1. The CDR3 runs 17 residues. The V gene's germline CDR1 is SGHRS and CDR2 YFSETQ. V dropped 4 bases and J dropped 1; count of bases not matched to a gene: 13. CDR3 sequence reads: CASSRMRQGAIQETQYF. Here the CDR3 DNA reads TGCGCCAGCAGCCGGATGAGACAGGGTGCTATCCAAGAGACCCAGTACTTC.

DNA of the CDR3: TGTGCCAGCAGCTCTAGGAGGGACACTGAAGCTTTCTTT. Encoded protein: CASSSRRDTEAFF. The J gene is TRBJ1-1, the V gene TRBV7-2; D unresolved. The V and J ends lost 4 bases and 3 bases respectively, with 9 bases between them. This CDR3 is built from 13 residues. Germline V gives CDR1 SGHTA, CDR2 FQGNSA. Combining the CDR3 with reference TRBV7-2 and TRBJ1-1 gives the whole variable domain GAGVSQSPSNKVTEKGKDVELRCDPISGHTALYWYRQSLGQGLEFLIYFQGNSAPDKSGLPSDRFSAERTGGSVSTLTIQRTQQEDSAVYLCASSSRRDTEAFFGQGTRLTVV.

The chain is built from TRBV28 and TRBJ2-1, with D possibly TRBD2 on 6 matching bases. CDR1 MDHEN and CDR2 SYDVKM come from the germline V gene. CDR3 length equals 15 residues. The V end lost 5 bases, the J end lost 8 bases, and 19 bases lay between the germline ends. The chain's CDR3 is CASSPKLAGLHEQFF. As DNA, the CDR3 is TGTGCCAGCAGTCCTAAACTAGCAGGGTTGCATGAGCAGTTCTTC.

This sequence joins TRBV29-1 and TRBJ1-2; D perhaps matches TRBD1 (6 bases). Trimming took off 5 bases at V and 8 bases at J, with 15 bases between the two ends. This CDR3 contains 12 residues. Germline CDR1 SQVTM, CDR2 ANQGSEA. The CDR3 loop reads CSVTTGGRGYTF. In DNA form, the CDR3 reads TGCAGCGTTACCACGGGGGGGCGAGGCTACACCTTC.

J is TRBJ1-3 and V is TRBV18, with TRBD1 matching 7 bases. Germline V gives CDR1 KGHSH, CDR2 LQKENI. The CDR3 totals 18 residues. The V gene end was trimmed by 1 base and the J gene end by 4 bases; junction bases not matched to a gene: 13. The CDR3 DNA follows: TGTGCCAGCTCACCACGAAGTCCCGAACCGGGACAGGGAAACACCATATATTTT. Translating gives CASSPRSPEPGQGNTIYF.

This clone has just a few counts. This chain links TRBV5-1 with TRBJ1-2, with a possible D match to TRBD1 (6 bases). Trimming shortened V by 4 bases and J by 8 bases, and 15 bases separated the two germline ends. CDR1 and CDR2 from the germline V gene are SGHRS and YFSETQ. This CDR3 is 13 amino acids long. The CDR3: CASSPLTGHGYTF. The CDR3 DNA reads as TGCGCCAGCAGCCCCCTTACAGGGCACGGCTACACCTTC.

J is TRBJ1-1 and V is TRBV7-2, with TRBD1 matching 11 bases. In germline, CDR1 is SGHTA, CDR2 FQGNSA. The junction had 6 bases not matched to a gene; V was cut back by 1 base and J by 8 bases. This CDR3 is built from 15 residues. For the CDR3, the DNA is TGTGCCAGCAGCTTAGGCAGGACAGGGGGCCGGGAAGCTTTCTTT. It codes for CASSLGRTGGREAFF.

This chain links TRBV15 with TRBJ2-3, with D possibly being TRBD2 (6 bases). Trimming removed 7 bases from V and 1 base from J, with 9 bases in between. This CDR3 has 13 amino acids. Germline CDR1 and CDR2: LNHNV and YYDKDF (reference sequence). DNA of the CDR3: TGTGCCACCAAAGCTAGCGGCACAGATACGCAGTATTTT. This encodes CATKASGTDTQYF.

The rearrangement links TRBV2 to TRBJ2-1; 10 bases are shared with TRBD1. J lost 8 bases, V lost 4 bases, and 8 bases had no gene match. There are 15 residues in the CDR3. Germline lookup yields CDR1 SNHLY and CDR2 FYNNEI. CDR3 in DNA: TGTGCCAGCAGTGTTAGGGGACAGGGGTTGGATGAGCAGTTCTTC. Translated, it gives CASSVRGQGLDEQFF. The entire variable domain, with the rest obtained from reference TRBV2 and TRBJ2-1, is as follows: EPEVTQTPSHQVTQMGQEVILRCVPISNHLYFYWYRQILGQKVEFLVSFYNNEISEKSEIFDDQFSVERPDGSNFTLKIRSTKLEDSAMYFCASSVRGQGLDEQFFGPGTRLTVL.

The chain is built from TRBV19 and TRBJ2-1; 15 nucleotides align to TRBD2. The CDR3 is made up of 17 amino acids. Germline trimming cut 7 bases from V and 5 bases from J; bases unmatched to any gene: 9. CDR1 LNHDA and CDR2 SQIVND come from the germline V gene (reference sequence). Here the CDR3 DNA reads TGTGCCAGTACGGGACTAGCGGGAGGACCGATTGACAATGAGCAGTTCTTC. This codes for CASTGLAGGPIDNEQFF.

A single count supports this clone. The chain is built from TRBV30 and TRBJ1-5; tentative D call: TRBD1 (5 bases). Germline V gene lookup returns CDR1 GTSNPN and CDR2 SVGIG (reference sequence). Trimming shortened V by 3 bases and J by 2 bases, and 11 bases separated the two germline ends. The CDR3 covers 14 residues. The CDR3 sequence is CAWSADIRNQPQHF. For the CDR3, the DNA is TGTGCCTGGAGCGCGGACATCCGCAATCAGCCCCAGCATTTT. Looking up the rest from reference TRBV30 and TRBJ1-5 gives the full variable domain: SQTIHQWPATLVQPVGSPLSLECTVEGTSNPNLYWYRQAAGRGLQLLFYSVGIGQISSEVPQNLSASRPQDRQFILSSKKLLLSDSGFYLCAWSADIRNQPQHFGDGTRLSIL.

V and J are TRBV4-2 and TRBJ2-3; 8 bases align to TRBD2. This CDR3 contains 17 residues. Germline V gene sequence: CDR1 LGHNA, CDR2 YNFKEQ. Unmatched junction bases numbered 9, after V lost 4 bases and J lost 0 bases. The DNA for the CDR3 is TGTGCCAGCAGCCTAACAGTAAAGCGGGAGAGCACAGATACGCAGTATTTT. This encodes CASSLTVKRESTDTQYF.

This rearrangement joins TRBV19 to TRBJ2-3; 8 bases line up with TRBD2. Looked up from germline, CDR1 is LNHDA and CDR2 is SQIVND (reference sequence). The J segment lost 0 bases and the V segment lost 5 bases, leaving 4 bases of the junction unmatched. The CDR3 covers 15 residues. DNA for the CDR3: TGTGCCAGTAGTGTTAGCGGGACTAGCACAGATACGCAGTATTTT. Translation gives CASSVSGTSTDTQYF.

Ten or more counts support this clone. V gene TRBV6-1 combines with J gene TRBJ1-3; 7 bases align to TRBD1. This CDR3 contains 15 residues. The V segment lost 0 bases and the J segment 4 bases; nucleotides outside the gene matches: 3. Germline V gene data show CDR1 as MNHNS and CDR2 as SASEGT. CDR3 protein: CASSEAGGPGNTIYF. The CDR3 DNA is TGTGCCAGCAGTGAAGCAGGGGGCCCCGGAAACACCATATATTTT.

This clone was observed once. This chain's CDR3 is CASSLDLAGGKSTDTQYF. As DNA, the CDR3 is TGTGCCAGCAGCTTAGACCTAGCGGGAGGGAAAAGCACAGATACGCAGTATTTT. The chain joins TRBV7-2 to TRBJ2-3; 12 nucleotides agree with TRBD2. The CDR3 loop spans 18 amino acids. The germline V gene encodes CDR1 SGHTA and CDR2 FQGNSA. Trimming removed 1 base from V and 0 bases from J; junction bases left unmatched: 5.

This chain uses TRBV19 with TRBJ2-5; 8 positions agree with TRBD1. Losses at the gene ends were 4 bases for V and 5 bases for J; bases not matched to a gene: 6. Germline loops: CDR1 LNHDA, CDR2 SQIVND (reference sequence). The CDR3 is 14 residues long. CDR3 sequence (DNA): TGTGCCAGTAGTAGGACAGGGCCGAGGGAGACCCAGTACTTC. Protein sequence: CASSRTGPRETQYF.

This clone was picked up one time. This chain connects TRBV30 to TRBJ1-3; perhaps TRBD1 as D (6 bases). V was clipped by 6 bases and J by 7 bases, with 13 bases between them. This CDR3 comprises 12 residues. Germline assignment: CDR1 GTSNPN and CDR2 SVGIG (reference sequence). CDR3 in amino acids: CACNNQGNTIYF. Here the CDR3 DNA reads TGTGCCTGCAACAACCAGGGGAACACCATATATTTT.

This chain uses TRBV24-1 with TRBJ2-3, with 8 nucleotides matching TRBD2. The V gene end was trimmed by 3 bases and the J gene end by 2 bases; junction bases not matched to a gene: 3. This CDR3 spans 15 amino acids. CDR1 is KGHDR and CDR2 is SFDVKD in the germline V gene. The CDR3 spells CATSDAGGFTDTQYF. The CDR3 DNA sequence: TGTGCCACCAGTGATGCGGGAGGCTTCACAGATACGCAGTATTTT.

CDR3 sequence (DNA): TGTGCCAGCAGCGGAGGACTAGCGGGAGAGCGGACAGATACGCAGTATTTT. Protein product: CASSGGLAGERTDTQYF. The gene calls are TRBV7-9 and TRBJ2-3, with 13 positions matching TRBD2. The CDR3 spans 17 residues. With V trimmed by 5 bases and J by 3 bases, 8 bases remained unmatched. CDR1 is SEHNR, CDR2 FQNEAQ, per germline (reference sequence).

This clone was recorded once. The rearrangement uses TRBV28 and TRBJ1-3; D is ambiguous. Trimming took 6 bases from V and 2 from J, leaving 17 bases between them. The CDR3 totals 16 residues. Germline CDR1 MDHEN, CDR2 SYDVKM. CDR3 DNA: TGTGCCAGCAGCCGTAGATTGAGCTCTGCTGGAAACACCATATATTTT. This sequence encodes CASSRRLSSAGNTIYF.

The rearrangement uses TRBV9 and TRBJ2-3; 7 nucleotides agree with TRBD1. The CDR3 covers 17 residues. V shed 3 bases, J shed 2 bases, and the junction held 12 bases outside the gene matches. The germline gives CDR1 SGDLS, CDR2 YYNGEE. The CDR3 sequence: CASSEYRGPEITDTQYF. CDR3 coding DNA: TGTGCCAGCAGCGAGTACAGGGGCCCAGAGATCACAGATACGCAGTATTTT.

The chain is built from TRBV6-5 and TRBJ2-2; D might be TRBD2 (5 bases). Trimming shortened V by 7 bases and J by 4 bases, and 13 bases separated the two germline ends. Germline V CDR1 and CDR2: MNHEY, SVGAGI. This CDR3 has 14 amino acids. CDR3 coding DNA: TGTGCCAGCAAAAAGGAGAGCGGCACCGGGGAGCTGTTTTTT. It translates to CASKKESGTGELFF.